Listed below are T cell receptor beta chains from one sample, sequenced in a study of breast tumors, draining lymph nodes, adjacent tissues. TCRdb processed the multiplex PCR reads anew with MiXCR; each CDR3 protein has one entry. Among 200,000 to 250,000 distinct CDR3 sequences listed, under 35% were seen once. The specimen was axillary lymph node tissue. All receptors come from a female donor with breast cancer. Some clones in this sample may be carry-over from other donors' samples. Both conserved end residues are trimmed from each CDR3.

TRBJ1-2	TRBV2	ASSGDRAEGGYT
TRBJ2-3	TRBV2	ASRHRGGVPDTQY
TRBJ2-3	TRBV7-7	ASSLILTDTQY
TRBJ2-1	TRBV10-3	ATLTEYNEQF
TRBJ2-7	TRBV7-2	ASSWADEQY
TRBJ2-7	TRBV7-9	ASSLGQGNYEQY
TRBJ2-7	TRBV4-2	ASSQDLRGRALGQY
TRBJ1-3	TRBV6-5	ASSYEDTIY
TRBJ1-2	TRBV5-5	ASRRTGEEGSGGYT
TRBJ2-1	TRBV11-3	ASTGGGLDNEQF
TRBJ2-7	TRBV7-9	ASSAGQASYEQY
TRBJ2-3	TRBV4-3	ASSQDGGGSTDTQY
TRBJ1-1	TRBV4-3	ASSQILNTEAF
TRBJ2-4	TRBV6-5	ASSYSILAGNIQY
TRBJ2-7	TRBV25-1	ASTPSGRKYEQY
TRBJ1-2	TRBV19	ASSKQTTGNT
TRBJ2-7	TRBV29-1	SVGNGGHEQY
TRBJ2-5	TRBV5-8	ASSLYGGTGEGETQY
TRBJ2-1	TRBV29-1	SALGGTHNEQF
TRBJ2-6	TRBV11-3	ASSFGGPSSGANVLT
TRBJ1-4	TRBV5-4	ASSSGGVSNNEKLF
TRBJ2-5	TRBV7-6	ASSIAGGEGETQY
TRBJ2-5	TRBV6-4	AISAGGEGLVETQY
TRBJ2-5	TRBV7-3	ASSFSGGQY
TRBJ2-1	TRBV20-1	SARVPGLAGFNEQF
TRBJ2-1	TRBV2	ASMAENSGYNEQF
TRBJ2-5	TRBV20-1	SARDRGYETQY
TRBJ2-7	TRBV11-1	ASRPGTAPSYEQY
TRBJ2-1	TRBV7-3	ASSRGDIGVNEQF
TRBJ1-3	TRBV20-1	SVRLGAKSSGNTIY
TRBJ1-5	TRBV2	ASSEFGDSNQPQH
TRBJ1-2	TRBV20-1	SANKRDYGYT
TRBJ2-1	TRBV6-4	ASSPLAGGYNEQF
TRBJ2-1	TRBV10-3	AISSDRNNEQF
TRBJ2-5	TRBV7-3	ASSLGRGDLQQTQY
TRBJ2-5	TRBV4-1	ASSQGPGGGETQY